Shown below are 32 T cell receptor beta chains from a single sample sequenced in a study of blood T cell repertoires in COVID-19 (dated by TCRdb to 2020 to 2021). Preparation of the library involved the immunoSEQ multiplex PCR assay. The table comes from immuneACCESS by way of TCRdb, which keeps in-frame sequences with V and J called. Part of the clones is missing from these tables; in studies checked, under half for an unresolved V gene and the rest for unknown reasons. The sample records more than 300,000 clones, 88% of which are singletons. 1.6% of the sample comes from the top ten. Sequences were obtained from peripheral blood. These receptors originate from a woman aged 25 to 45 with COVID-19, enrolled during active disease.

The chain is built from TRBV5-4 and TRBJ2-1; a possible D gene is TRBD1 (6 bases). The germline gives CDR1 SGHNT, CDR2 YYREEE (reference sequence). Trimming took off 4 bases at V and 4 bases at J, with 12 bases between the two ends. The CDR3 is made up of 14 amino acids. CDR3 region: CASSPRTAYNEQFF. CDR3 in DNA: TGTGCCAGCAGCCCGCGGACAGCTTACAATGAGCAGTTCTTC.

V is TRBV6-4 and J is TRBJ1-5; 7 bases line up with TRBD1. V dropped 6 bases and J dropped 4; count of bases not matched to a gene: 3. The CDR3 covers 13 residues. Germline-derived CDR1 and CDR2 are MRHNA and SNTAGT. The CDR3 region has the DNA TGTGCCAGCAGGGCAGGGGGAAATCAGCCCCAGCATTTT. This gives the protein CASRAGGNQPQHF.

The chain uses TRBV27 and TRBJ1-2; 10 bases match TRBD1. The CDR3 is 14 amino acids. CDR1 and CDR2 (germline): MNHEY, SMNVEV (reference sequence). V gave up 5 bases and J gave up 7 bases; unmatched junction bases: 7. Here the CDR3 DNA reads TGTGCCAGCAGTCCTCGACAGGGGGCTAGTGGCTACACCTTC. Residues: CASSPRQGASGYTF.

The V and J genes are TRBV19 and TRBJ1-5; 8 nucleotides line up with TRBD1. The CDR3 sequence is 15 residues long. Germline V lookup: CDR1 LNHDA, CDR2 SQIVND (reference sequence). The ends lost 3 bases at V and 4 bases at J; junction bases unmatched: 5. The CDR3 loop reads CASSIRTGLNQPQHF. The CDR3 nucleotides read TGTGCCAGTAGTATTCGGACAGGGCTGAATCAGCCCCAGCATTTT.

This chain links TRBV5-4 with TRBJ2-2, with 9 bases matching TRBD1. CDR3 length: 18 amino acids. Germline lookup yields CDR1 SGHNT and CDR2 YYREEE (reference sequence). Trimming at V came to 1 base and at J to 0 bases, leaving 7 bases not matched to a gene. CDR3 protein: CASSLPQGASANTGELFF. CDR3 nucleotide sequence: TGTGCCAGCAGCTTGCCACAGGGGGCCTCAGCGAACACCGGGGAGCTGTTTTTT.

The chain recombines TRBV7-2 with TRBJ1-6; D not resolved. The CDR3 runs to 19 residues. Trimming left V 0 bases short and J 0 bases short, with 15 bases between. CDR1 is SGHTA, CDR2 FQGNSA, per germline. The CDR3: CASSLAAGGAASYNSPLHF. The CDR3 DNA sequence: TGTGCCAGCAGCTTAGCGGCAGGAGGCGCCGCCTCCTATAATTCACCCCTCCACTTT.

The chain recombines TRBV7-2 with TRBJ1-5; D is perhaps TRBD1 (6 bases). V was trimmed by 7 bases and J by 7 bases, leaving 23 bases between them. The CDR3 consists of 16 residues. CDR1 is SGHTA and CDR2 is FQGNSA in the germline V gene. In nucleotides, the CDR3 is TGTGCCAGCACAAGAAGCGCAGGGGCGCGGGAGCAGCCCCAGCATTTT. It translates to CASTRSAGAREQPQHF. Full variable domain (rest looked up from reference TRBV7-2 and TRBJ1-5): GAGVSQSPSNKVTEKGKDVELRCDPISGHTALYWYRQSLGQGLEFLIYFQGNSAPDKSGLPSDRFSAERTGGSVSTLTIQRTQQEDSAVYLCASTRSAGAREQPQHFGDGTRLSIL.

This sequence joins TRBV2 and TRBJ1-1; D not resolved. V shed 8 bases and J shed 0 bases, with 13 bases lying between them. CDR1 and CDR2 (germline): SNHLY, FYNNEI. This CDR3 is built from 14 residues. The CDR3 reads CASPHGELNTEAFF. The CDR3 DNA follows: TGTGCCAGCCCGCATGGAGAACTGAACACTGAAGCTTTCTTT. The full variable domain, rest sourced from reference TRBV2 and TRBJ1-1, is EPEVTQTPSHQVTQMGQEVILRCVPISNHLYFYWYRQILGQKVEFLVSFYNNEISEKSEIFDDQFSVERPDGSNFTLKIRSTKLEDSAMYFCASPHGELNTEAFFGQGTRLTVV.

There are a few counts of this clone. The chain employs TRBV28 and TRBJ1-5; D remains unclear. Trimming removed 1 base from V and 6 bases from J, with 16 bases in between. Germline CDR1 reads MDHEN; CDR2 reads SYDVKM. The CDR3 covers 16 residues. Here the CDR3 DNA reads TGTGCCAGCAGTTTATATCAGCGGGTTCCGGCTCAGCCCCAGCATTTT. It codes for CASSLYQRVPAQPQHF.

The chain links TRBV5-8 to TRBJ1-4, with 10 bases matching TRBD1. CDR1 SGHTS and CDR2 YDEGEE come from the germline V gene. This CDR3 region has 16 residues. V shed 4 bases, J shed 4 bases, and the junction held 7 bases outside the gene matches. CDR3 DNA: TGTGCCAGCAGCCGCACCGGGGACAGGGGTAATGAAAAACTGTTTTTT. It is translated as CASSRTGDRGNEKLFF.

This clone was recorded only once. The J gene is TRBJ1-2, the V gene TRBV7-8, with a tentative D call TRBD1 (5 bases). Germline CDR1 is SGHVS and CDR2 is FQNEAQ. The ends were cut back, 2 bases at V and 10 bases at J, with 14 bases in the middle. CDR3 size: 13 residues. The CDR3 DNA follows: TGTGCCAGCAGCTTATACGGAGGGGTCTACTACACCTTC. Translating it yields CASSLYGGVYYTF.

The chain combines TRBV6-1 with TRBJ2-7, with a weak D call TRBD2 (5 bases). The CDR3 covers 14 residues. CDR1 is MNHNS and CDR2 is SASEGT in the germline V gene. Trimming cost V 1 base and J 2 bases, with 9 bases left between them. The CDR3, as DNA: TGTGCCAGCAGTGAAGTTCCGGGAACCTACGAGCAGTACGTC. It codes for CASSEVPGTYEQYV.

Notes on this clone: At one of its ends the junction is not consistent with the germline gene, which may arise from a read error. This chain joins TRBV7-7 and TRBJ2-3; D possibly corresponds to TRBD1 (5 bases). The germline gives CDR1 SSHAT, CDR2 FNYEAQ (reference sequence). The CDR3 is 15 residues long. CDR3 bases: TGTGCTAGCAGCTTAAGGCCAGGGCAAACAGATACGCAGTATTTT. This sequence encodes CASSLRPGQTDTQYF.

The chain employs TRBV19 and TRBJ2-3; no clear D gene. The length of the CDR3 is 13 residues. From germline, CDR1 is LNHDA and CDR2 SQIVND (reference sequence). With 7 bases removed from V and 6 bases from J, the gap between germline ends came to 14 bases. The CDR3 spells CASKRGSSDTQYF. The CDR3 nucleotides read TGTGCCAGTAAACGCGGATCCTCGGATACGCAGTATTTT.

This chain connects TRBV3-1 (or the pseudogene TRBV3-2) to TRBJ1-1; D may be TRBD1 (5 bases). V gave up 2 bases and J gave up 11 bases, with 15 bases separating them. The CDR3 extends over 13 amino acids. Germline-derived CDR1 and CDR2 are LGHDT and YNNKEL (reference sequence). As DNA, the CDR3 is TGTGCCAGCAGCCAACGTCGGGGGTCTGGGGCTTTCTTT. Amino acids: CASSQRRGSGAFF.

There are a few counts of this clone. This chain joins TRBV19 and TRBJ1-5; D remains unclear. This CDR3 region has 12 residues. The V and J ends lost 4 bases and 7 bases respectively, with 8 bases between them. Germline V lookup: CDR1 LNHDA, CDR2 SQIVND (reference sequence). CDR3 coding DNA: TGTGCCAGTAGTAGGGTCGGGCAGCCCCAGCATTTT. Translation gives CASSRVGQPQHF.

The rearrangement links TRBV6-1 to TRBJ1-2; a weak D match, TRBD1 (6 bases). CDR1 and CDR2 from the germline V gene are MNHNS and SASEGT. Trimming took off 2 bases at V and 4 bases at J, with 11 bases between the two ends. The CDR3 has 14 residues. The CDR3 here is CASSERDTTYGYTF. The CDR3 nucleotides read TGTGCCAGCAGTGAACGGGACACGACCTATGGCTACACCTTC.

This chain links TRBV7-2 with TRBJ2-1, with D possibly TRBD1 on 6 matching bases. V was pared by 2 bases and J by 6 bases, with 11 bases between. CDR1 and CDR2 (germline): SGHTA, FQGNSA. This CDR3 is 14 amino acids long. The CDR3 loop reads CASSLYQGINEQFF. The CDR3 DNA reads TGTGCCAGCAGCTTATACCAGGGGATCAATGAGCAGTTCTTC.

This clone was observed once. This chain uses TRBV11-2 with TRBJ1-1; no clear D. CDR1 is SGHAT and CDR2 is FQNNGV in the germline V gene. V was trimmed by 2 bases and J by 11 bases, leaving 15 bases between them. The CDR3 extends over 13 amino acids. The CDR3 spells CASSLHPGVEAFF. DNA of the CDR3: TGTGCCAGCAGCTTACACCCGGGAGTTGAGGCTTTCTTT.

CDR3 bases: TGTGCCAGCAGCTTGACAGGTATCTATCAGCCCCAGCATTTT. Translated: CASSLTGIYQPQHF. The chain couples TRBV7-2 to TRBJ1-5; perhaps TRBD1 as D (6 bases). From germline, CDR1 is SGHTA and CDR2 FQGNSA. With 3 bases removed from V and 5 bases from J, the gap between germline ends came to 11 bases. There are 14 residues in the CDR3.

The chain links TRBV5-4 to TRBJ1-2; the match to TRBD1 covers 11 bases. The trim removed 3 bases at V and 3 bases at J, leaving 4 bases unmatched. Germline CDR1 and CDR2: SGHNT and YYREEE (reference sequence). The CDR3 totals 15 residues. CDR3 bases: TGTGCCAGCAGCTCACCGGGACAGGGGGACTATGGCTACACCTTC. This codes for CASSSPGQGDYGYTF. The full variable domain, with the rest looked up from reference TRBV5-4 and TRBJ1-2, is ETGVTQSPTHLIKTRGQQVTLRCSSQSGHNTVSWYQQALGQGPQFIFQYYREEENGRGNFPPRFSGLQFPNYSSELNVNALELDDSALYLCASSSPGQGDYGYTFGSGTRLTVV.

The CDR3 region has the DNA TGTGCCAGCAGCTTTATGGGGGGATACACTGAAGCTTTCTTT. The encoded protein is CASSFMGGYTEAFF. The rearrangement joins TRBV5-6 to TRBJ1-1; D is possibly TRBD1 (5 bases). The CDR3 runs 14 residues. V lost 2 bases, J lost 3 bases, and 11 bases lay in between. CDR1 and CDR2 from the germline V gene are SGHDT and YYEEEE.

This chain uses TRBV21-1 with TRBJ2-1; TRBD2 is the table's D call and was not checked against the DNA. TRBV21-1 is deemed a pseudogene. The CDR3 consists of 15 residues. The CDR3 nucleotides read TGTGCCAGCAGCATGACTAGCGGGGGGGCGTTGGAGCAGTTCTTC. Its protein product is CASSMTSGGALEQFF.

The J gene is TRBJ2-2, the V gene TRBV5-6, with TRBD1 as a possible D gene (5 bases). V lost 5 bases and J 5 bases, leaving 28 bases between the germline ends. The CDR3 runs 19 residues. The germline V gene has CDR1 SGHDT and CDR2 YYEEEE. CDR3 DNA: TGTGCCAGCAGGAAACCCGCTAGGGGCTATATTCTAAGGACCGGGGAGCTGTTTTTT. It translates to CASRKPARGYILRTGELFF.

In this sample, this clone turned up a few times. This chain joins TRBV10-3 and TRBJ1-5, with D uncertain. The CDR3 covers 13 residues. V was clipped by 11 bases and J by 7 bases, with 18 bases between them. CDR1 and CDR2 from the germline V gene are ENHRY and SYGVKD. The CDR3 DNA sequence: TGTGCCTCCGCGGGTAGGCTGGACCAGCCCCAGCATTTT. Translating gives CASAGRLDQPQHF.

DNA for the CDR3: TGTGCCAGCAGTTACGTGGTGGGACAGAGAGCCTACGAGCAGTACTTC. This gives the protein CASSYVVGQRAYEQYF. The chain recombines TRBV6-2 or TRBV6-3 with TRBJ2-7, with 7 bases matching TRBD1. Per germline, CDR1 MNHEY and CDR2 SVGEGT. Unmatched junction bases numbered 9, after V lost 2 bases and J lost 2 bases. The length of the CDR3 is 16 residues.

The rearrangement links TRBV7-2 to TRBJ1-2, with a possible D match to TRBD1 (6 bases). V shed 7 bases and J shed 8 bases, with 11 bases lying between them. Germline CDR1 SGHTA, CDR2 FQGNSA. This CDR3 has 11 residues. The CDR3 region is CASTWGGGYTF. CDR3 bases: TGTGCCAGCACTTGGGGGGGCGGCTACACCTTC.

The chain uses TRBV13 and TRBJ2-1; 14 nucleotides match TRBD2. The ends lost 5 bases at V and 6 bases at J; junction bases unmatched: 6. This CDR3 region has 16 residues. Germline lookup yields CDR1 PRHDT and CDR2 FYEKMQ (reference sequence). CDR3 loop: CASSPRTSGGFNEQFF. The CDR3 DNA is TGTGCCAGCAGCCCCCGGACTAGCGGGGGGTTCAATGAGCAGTTCTTC.

This chain uses TRBV7-9 with TRBJ2-1; D perhaps matches TRBD2 (5 bases). Between the trimmed V and J ends, which lost 5 bases and 2 bases, there was a span of 19 bases. CDR3 length equals 17 residues. Germline V gene sequence: CDR1 SEHNR, CDR2 FQNEAQ (reference sequence). The CDR3 DNA follows: TGTGCCAGCAGCACCACTTTCCGGGATACGACCTACAATGAGCAGTTCTTC. It specifies CASSTTFRDTTYNEQFF.

The chain is built from TRBV6-5 and TRBJ1-1; 9 nucleotides align to TRBD1. The V and J ends lost 4 bases and 5 bases, in that order; junction bases with no gene match: 8. In germline, CDR1 is MNHEY, CDR2 SVGAGI. The CDR3 is made up of 15 amino acids. This CDR3 reads CASSSNRGQVTEAFF. For the CDR3, the DNA is TGTGCCAGCAGTTCCAACAGGGGGCAGGTTACTGAAGCTTTCTTT.

V gene TRBV19 combines with J gene TRBJ1-1, with TRBD1 identical over 7 bases. Germline V gives CDR1 LNHDA, CDR2 SQIVND (reference sequence). J gave up 0 bases and V 7 bases, and 11 bases lay outside the gene matches. The CDR3 length is 16 residues. This CDR3 is CASTSGTVAMNTEAFF. The CDR3, as DNA: TGTGCCAGTACCTCGGGGACAGTGGCAATGAACACTGAAGCTTTCTTT.

The J gene is TRBJ1-5, the V gene TRBV18, with D maybe TRBD1 (6 bases). The CDR3 consists of 15 residues. Germline assignment: CDR1 KGHSH and CDR2 LQKENI. V was clipped by 1 base and J by 7 bases, with 14 bases between them. CDR3 protein: CASSPLQGEEQPQHF. CDR3 coding DNA: TGTGCCAGCTCACCACTACAGGGTGAGGAACAGCCCCAGCATTTT.